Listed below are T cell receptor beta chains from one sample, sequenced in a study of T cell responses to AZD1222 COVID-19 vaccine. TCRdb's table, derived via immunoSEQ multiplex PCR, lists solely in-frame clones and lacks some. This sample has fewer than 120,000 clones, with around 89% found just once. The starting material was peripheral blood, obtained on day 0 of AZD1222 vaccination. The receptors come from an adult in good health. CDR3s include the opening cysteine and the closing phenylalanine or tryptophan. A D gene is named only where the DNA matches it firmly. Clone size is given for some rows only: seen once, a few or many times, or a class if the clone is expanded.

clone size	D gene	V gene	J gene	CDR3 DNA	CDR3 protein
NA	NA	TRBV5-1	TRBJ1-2	TGCGCCAGCAGCTTGGAAGGGGATGGCTACACCTTC	CASSLEGDGYTF
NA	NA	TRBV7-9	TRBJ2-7	TGTGCCAGCAGCTTAGTCGTCGGACCGGCCTACGAGCAGTACTTC	CASSLVVGPAYEQYF
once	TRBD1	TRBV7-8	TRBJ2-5	TGTGCCAGCAGCTTAGCCCTAATAACAGGGGGAATTAGGGAGACCCAGTACTTC	CASSLALITGGIRETQYF
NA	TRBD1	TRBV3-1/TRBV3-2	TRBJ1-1	TGTGCCAGCAGCCAGACTCAGGGGGTACTTGAAGCTTTCTTT	CASSQTQGVLEAFF
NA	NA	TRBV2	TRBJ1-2	TGTGCCAGCGGGGCGGTCTATGGCTACACCTTC	CASGAVYGYTF
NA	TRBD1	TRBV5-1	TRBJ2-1	TGCGCCAGCAGCCGGGGACAGGGAGGCAATGAGCAGTTCTTC	CASSRGQGGNEQFF
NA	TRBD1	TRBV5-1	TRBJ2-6	TGCGCCAGCAGCTTGGAACCACAGGGGGCAGAAGGGGCCAACGTCCTGACTTTC	CASSLEPQGAEGANVLTF
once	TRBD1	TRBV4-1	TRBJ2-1	TGCGCCAGCAGCCAAGGACAGGGGGTAAAGTCCTACAATGAGCAGTTCTTC	CASSQGQGVKSYNEQFF
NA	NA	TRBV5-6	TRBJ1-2	TGTGCCAGCAGCTTGGCCTCCCCGGCAGGCTATGGCTACACCTTC	CASSLASPAGYGYTF
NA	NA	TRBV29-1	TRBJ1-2	TGCAGCGTTGGGGCTAATCGGGGTCTCCACTATGGCTACACCTTC	CSVGANRGLHYGYTF
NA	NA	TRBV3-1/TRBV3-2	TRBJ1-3	TGTGCCAGCAAGGAGGGATCCTCTGGAAACACCATATATTTT	CASKEGSSGNTIYF
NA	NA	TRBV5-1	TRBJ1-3	TGCGCCAGCAGCTCCGCGGCCTCTGGAAACACCATATATTTT	CASSSAASGNTIYF
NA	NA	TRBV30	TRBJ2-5	TGTGCCTGGAGTCTTGGCCCAGGGACCCAGTACTTC	CAWSLGPGTQYF
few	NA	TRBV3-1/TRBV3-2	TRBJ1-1	TGTGCCAGCAGCAGCAGGGGGAACACTGAAGCTTTCTTT	CASSSRGNTEAFF
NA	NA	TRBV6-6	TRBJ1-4	TGTGCCAGCAGTTACTCTGCCCTTAATGAAAAACTGTTTTTT	CASSYSALNEKLFF
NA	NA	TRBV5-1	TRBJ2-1	TGCGCCAGCAGCTTGGGCGACAGGGAGGGTGAGCAGTTCTTC	CASSLGDREGEQFF
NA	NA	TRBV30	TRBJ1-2	TGTGCCTGGACCCCGACGTCGACTAACTATGGCTACACCTTC	CAWTPTSTNYGYTF
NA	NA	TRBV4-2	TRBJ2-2	TGTGCCAGCAGCCAAGATAAGGGGACCACGAACACCGGGGAGCTGTTTTTT	CASSQDKGTTNTGELFF
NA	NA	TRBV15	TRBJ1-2	TGTGCCACCAGCAGAGATGTAGGGCAGAACTATGGCTACACCTTC	CATSRDVGQNYGYTF
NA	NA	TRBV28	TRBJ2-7	TGTGCCAGCAGTTCCGAGGGGGGACTAATCTACGAGCAGTACTTC	CASSSEGGLIYEQYF
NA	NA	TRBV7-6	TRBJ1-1	TGTGCCAGCAGCTTAGGTGGGGGGACGACTGAAGCTTTCTTT	CASSLGGGTTEAFF
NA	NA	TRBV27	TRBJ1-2	TGTGCCAGCAGTGAATTAGGGGATAAAACGAACTATGGCTACACCTTC	CASSELGDKTNYGYTF
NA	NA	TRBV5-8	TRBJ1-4	TGTGCCAGCAGCCTCGCGACAAGGGCAACTAATGAAAAACTGTTTTTT	CASSLATRATNEKLFF
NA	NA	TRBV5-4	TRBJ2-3	TGTGCCAGCAGCACAAAAAGGTCTGGCGGCCCTAGCACAGATACGCAGTATTTT	CASSTKRSGGPSTDTQYF
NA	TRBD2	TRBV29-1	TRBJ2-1	TGCAGCGTTGGGTCCGGTAGCGGGAGGGGGAATGAGCAGTTCTTC	CSVGSGSGRGNEQFF
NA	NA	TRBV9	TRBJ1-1	TGTGCCAGCAGCGTAGTCAGTCAGAACACTGAAGCTTTCTTT	CASSVVSQNTEAFF
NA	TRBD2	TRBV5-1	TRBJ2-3	TGCGCCAGCAGCGCAACTAGCGGGAAAGCAGATACGCAGTATTTT	CASSATSGKADTQYF
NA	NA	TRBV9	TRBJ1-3	TGTGCCAGCAGCCTGGAGGGAAACACCATATATTTT	CASSLEGNTIYF
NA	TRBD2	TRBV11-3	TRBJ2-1	TGTGCCAGCAGCGCCAACCTAGCGGGAGCAGATGAGCAGTTCTTC	CASSANLAGADEQFF
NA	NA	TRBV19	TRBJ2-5	TGTGCCAGTAGTTACGCCGGGACCCAGTACTTC	CASSYAGTQYF
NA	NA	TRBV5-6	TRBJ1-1	TGTGCCAGCAGCTTGTCTGGGGTCAACACTGAAGCTTTCTTT	CASSLSGVNTEAFF
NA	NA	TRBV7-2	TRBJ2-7	TGTGCCAGCAGCTTACTGCTTGGGGGCTCCCCTACCTACGAGCAGTACTTC	CASSLLLGGSPTYEQYF
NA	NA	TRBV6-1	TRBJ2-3	TGTGCCAGCAGTGACCAACAGGGTGGAACAGATACGCAGTATTTT	CASSDQQGGTDTQYF
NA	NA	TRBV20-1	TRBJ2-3	TGCAGTGCTAGAGAGGCAGATACGCAGTATTTT	CSAREADTQYF
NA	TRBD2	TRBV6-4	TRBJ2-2	TGTGCCAGCAGTCTGCTGGCGGGGGGGCGCACCGGGGAGCTGTTTTTT	CASSLLAGGRTGELFF
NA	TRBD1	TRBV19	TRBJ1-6	TGTGCCAGTAGTCTTGTGCAGGGGGTTGATTCACCCCTCCACTTT	CASSLVQGVDSPLHF
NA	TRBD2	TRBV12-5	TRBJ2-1	TGTGCTAGTGGCTCACTAGCGGGGGGGCTAAATGAGCAGTTCTTC	CASGSLAGGLNEQFF
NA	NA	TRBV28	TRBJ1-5	TGTGCCAGCACCAAAACCGGGAGCAATCAGCCCCAGCATTTT	CASTKTGSNQPQHF
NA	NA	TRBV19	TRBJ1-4	TGTGCCAGTAGGGTGACAGCCGGGGATGAAAAACTGTTTTTT	CASRVTAGDEKLFF
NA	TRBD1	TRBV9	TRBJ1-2	TGTGCCAGCACTCCTTCCGGGACAGCTAACTATGGCTACACCTTC	CASTPSGTANYGYTF
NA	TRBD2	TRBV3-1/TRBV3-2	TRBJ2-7	TGTGCCAGCAGCCGAAAGGCAACTAGCGGATTCTACGAGCAGTACTTC	CASSRKATSGFYEQYF
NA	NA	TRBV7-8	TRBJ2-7	TGTGCCAGCACTTACCAATTTGACTACGAGCAGTACTTC	CASTYQFDYEQYF
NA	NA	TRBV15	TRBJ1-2	TGTGCCACCAGCAGTAAGAGGAACTATGGCTACACCTTC	CATSSKRNYGYTF
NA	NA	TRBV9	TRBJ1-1	TGTGCCAGCAGCGTAGGTTACACTGAAGCTTTCTTT	CASSVGYTEAFF
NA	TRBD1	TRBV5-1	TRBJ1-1	TGCGCCAGCAGCTCTACAGGGGGCCCTGAAGCTTTCTTT	CASSSTGGPEAFF
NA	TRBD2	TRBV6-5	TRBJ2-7	TGTGCCAGCAGTTCGGGGACTAGCGGGAAGGGTTACGAGCAGTACTTC	CASSSGTSGKGYEQYF
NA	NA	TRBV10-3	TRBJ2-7	TGTGCCATCAGTGACCCAGGAGGAATCTCCTACGAGCAGTACTTC	CAISDPGGISYEQYF
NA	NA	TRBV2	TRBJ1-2	TGTGCCGGGTGCGAAAGCCCAGTATATGGCTACACCTTC	CAGCESPVYGYTF
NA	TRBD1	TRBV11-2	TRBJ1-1	TGTGCCAGCAGCGGAACAGGGGACACTGAAGCTTTCTTT	CASSGTGDTEAFF
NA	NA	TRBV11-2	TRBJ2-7	TGTGCCAGCAGCATGCCGGGGGCGGCCTACGAGCAGTACTTC	CASSMPGAAYEQYF
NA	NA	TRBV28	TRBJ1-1	TGTGCCAGCAGTTACAGGGTCACTGAAGCTTTCTTT	CASSYRVTEAFF